This T cell receptor beta chain was captured by sequencing in a study of vaccination and CD4 T cells after COVID-19. Study background: Control cultures used a CEFX viral epitope pool, an HIV-1 Nef peptide pool, or no peptide.

Treatment: approximately 9-day PBMC culture with coronavirus spike peptide pools or control peptides (ViraFEST assay). Trimming removed 4 bases from V and 7 bases from J; junction bases left unmatched: 7. The germline V gene has CDR1 LGHNA and CDR2 YNFKEQ. This CDR3 spans 15 amino acids. Regarding this clonotype: Antigen: not known.

Oncomine TCR Beta short-read sequencing was applied to DNA from cultured CD4+ T cells. One entry per CDR3 protein, called by TCRdb with MiXCR from the PCR reads. This table has 6,000 to 6,500 distinct CDR3 sequences, about a third appearing once. The TCR comes from a human donor who had recovered from COVID-19. The material sequenced was CD4+ T cells from blood, cultured in vitro, taken after SARS-CoV-2 vaccination. The gene calls are TRBV4-2 and TRBJ1-6; 7 bases fit TRBD1. CDR3: CASSRSGQENSPLHF. CDR3 nucleotide sequence: TGTGCCAGCAGCCGTTCTGGACAGGAGAATTCACCCCTCCACTTT.